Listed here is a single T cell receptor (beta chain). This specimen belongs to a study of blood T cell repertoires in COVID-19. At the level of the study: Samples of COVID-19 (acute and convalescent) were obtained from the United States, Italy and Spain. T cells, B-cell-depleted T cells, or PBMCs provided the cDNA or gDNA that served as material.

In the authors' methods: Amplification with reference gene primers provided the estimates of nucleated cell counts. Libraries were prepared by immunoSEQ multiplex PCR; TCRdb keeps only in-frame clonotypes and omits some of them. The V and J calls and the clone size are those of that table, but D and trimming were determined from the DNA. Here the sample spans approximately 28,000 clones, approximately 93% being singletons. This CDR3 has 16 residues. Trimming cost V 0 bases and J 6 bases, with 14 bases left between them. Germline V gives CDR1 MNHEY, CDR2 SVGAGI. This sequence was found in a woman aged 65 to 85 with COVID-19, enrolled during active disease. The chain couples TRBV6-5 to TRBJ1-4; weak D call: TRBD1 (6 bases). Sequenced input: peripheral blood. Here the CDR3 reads CASSYSNRDIYEKLFF. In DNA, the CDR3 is TGTGCCAGCAGTTACTCGAACCGGGACATATATGAAAAACTGTTTTTT.